Listed here are 13 T cell receptor beta chains from one sample, sequenced in a study of early T cells in non-severe SARS-CoV-2 infection. Via MiXCR, TCRdb re-called the 5' RACE reads, giving one row per CDR3 protein. The sample holds 43,000 or so distinct CDR3 sequences, around 3.6% seen once. The sample consisted of whole blood. Receptors originate from an adult who was a healthcare worker with PCR-confirmed SARS-CoV-2 infection or an uninfected control (not recorded which).

The rearrangement uses TRBV3-1 and TRBJ2-3; possible D gene TRBD2, 7 bases. The ends were cut back, 4 bases at V and 5 bases at J, with 19 bases in the middle. The CDR3 is 16 residues long. From germline, CDR1 is LGHDT and CDR2 YNNKEL (reference sequence). The CDR3 reads CASSLPRGGMGDTQYF. The DNA for the CDR3 is TGTGCCAGCAGCCTCCCGAGGGGGGGAATGGGAGATACGCAGTATTTT.

This clonotype was seen ten or more times. The rearrangement links TRBV18 to TRBJ1-2; unclear D gene. Germline V gene lookup returns CDR1 KGHSH and CDR2 LQKENI. This CDR3 comprises 13 residues. V lost 3 bases, J lost 6 bases, and 11 bases lay in between. CDR3 DNA: TGTGCCAGCTCACCCGGGAAGACTAATGGCTACACCTTC. It translates to CASSPGKTNGYTF.

This clonotype was observed many times. The rearrangement uses TRBV6-2 or TRBV6-3 and TRBJ2-7; D is unresolved. The CDR3 has 15 amino acids. V was shortened by 6 bases and J by 3 bases, with 18 bases between the two germline ends. Germline V lookup: CDR1 MNHEY, CDR2 SVGEGT. The chain's CDR3 is CASSPLAQVDYEQYF. The CDR3 DNA reads TGTGCCAGCAGCCCACTGGCCCAGGTGGACTACGAGCAGTACTTC.

In this sample, this clonotype turned up many times. This rearrangement joins TRBV21-1 to TRBJ1-1; the table calls TRBD1, which could not be checked here. TRBV21-1 is reported as a pseudogene. This CDR3 region has 21 residues. The CDR3 DNA sequence: TGTGCCAGCAGCAAAGCGGGGGTCCGGGACAGCGTAACGACCCCGTGCACTGAAGCTTTCTTT. This encodes CASSKAGVRDSVTTPCTEAFF.

At least ten counts were recorded for this clonotype. This chain joins TRBV6-5 and TRBJ1-2; 7 bases are shared with TRBD1. V lost 5 bases, J lost 5 bases, and 14 bases stayed unmatched. The germline V gene encodes CDR1 MNHEY and CDR2 SVGAGI. The length of the CDR3 is 16 residues. The DNA for the CDR3 is TGTGCCAGCAGTAACCATCCCGGACAGGTCGTATATGGCTACACCTTC. Translated, it gives CASSNHPGQVVYGYTF.

This clonotype was found many times. The V and J genes are TRBV20-1 and TRBJ2-7, with TRBD2 identical over 16 bases. Germline V gives CDR1 DFQATT, CDR2 SNEGSKA (reference sequence). CDR3 size: 15 residues. Trimming removed 3 bases from V and 5 bases from J; junction bases left unmatched: 4. The CDR3 protein is CSARRGLAGGDEQYF. The DNA of the CDR3 is TGCAGTGCTAGGAGGGGACTAGCGGGAGGGGACGAGCAGTACTTC.

At least ten counts were recorded for this clonotype. This rearrangement joins TRBV3-1 to TRBJ2-7; D gene uncertain. Germline V CDR1 and CDR2: LGHDT, YNNKEL (reference sequence). Trimming left V 4 bases short and J 6 bases short, with 10 bases between. CDR3 length equals 12 residues. The DNA for the CDR3 is TGTGCCAGCAGCCTTACCTCGGCCGAGCAGTACTTC. Its translation: CASSLTSAEQYF.

This clonotype was seen once. This could be a read error, since a much larger clone is one nucleotide away. This CDR3 reads CANSPPSGTLAYEQYF. The CDR3 DNA is TGTGCCAACAGTCCACCTTCCGGGACTCTGGCTTACGAGCAGTACTTC. The rearrangement links TRBV28 to TRBJ2-7; maybe TRBD2 (6 bases). Germline V gene data show CDR1 as MDHEN and CDR2 as SYDVKM. The CDR3 sequence is 16 residues long. The whole variable domain, filled in from reference TRBV28 and TRBJ2-7, reads DVKVTQSSRYLVKRTGEKVFLECVQDMDHENMFWYRQDPGLGLRLIYFSYDVKMKEKGDIPEGYSVSREKKERFSLILESASTNQTSMYLCANSPPSGTLAYEQYFGPGTRLTVT.

In its sample, this clonotype was seen many times. The CDR3 reads CASGLVVPGAAYEQYF. CDR3 nucleotides: TGTGCTAGTGGTTTGGTTGTGCCAGGGGCTGCCTACGAGCAGTACTTC. The rearrangement uses TRBV12-5 and TRBJ2-7; D may be TRBD1 (6 bases). Trimming removed 0 bases from V and 2 bases from J, with 14 bases in between. The V gene's germline CDR1 is LGHNT and CDR2 FRNRAP. The CDR3 is 16 residues long.

This clonotype has ten or more counts. The chain uses TRBV7-3 and TRBJ2-3; 8 bases match TRBD1. The CDR3 sequence is 14 residues long. Germline V gene data show CDR1 as SGHTA and CDR2 as FQGTGA. With V trimmed by 4 bases and J by 6 bases, 6 bases remained unmatched. This chain's CDR3 is CASSSGTGPDTQYF. The CDR3 coding sequence is TGTGCCAGCAGCTCTGGGACAGGTCCCGATACGCAGTATTTT.

This clonotype was observed many times. This rearrangement joins TRBV29-1 to TRBJ2-7; weak D call: TRBD2 (5 bases). Germline lookup yields CDR1 SQVTM and CDR2 ANQGSEA. V lost 5 bases to trimming and J lost 5 bases, with 10 bases between them. The CDR3 runs to 11 residues. In DNA, the CDR3 is TGCAGCGTTTGGGCCGGGAACGAGCAGTACTTC. This gives the protein CSVWAGNEQYF.

Many counts were recorded for this clonotype. The genes are TRBV6-2 or TRBV6-3 and TRBJ1-2; D not resolved. Germline V gene data show CDR1 as MNHEY and CDR2 as SVGEGT. The CDR3 contains 12 residues. The V gene lost 2 bases and the J gene lost 5 bases, with 6 bases spanning the gap. The CDR3 coding sequence is TGTGCCAGCAGTTACGGGCCTTATGGCTACACCTTC. It translates to CASSYGPYGYTF.

The chain is built from TRBV6-1 and TRBJ2-5; no definite D call. Trimming cost V 5 bases and J 5 bases, with 12 bases left between them. CDR1 is MNHNS and CDR2 is SASEGT in the germline V gene. The CDR3 length is 13 residues. In nucleotides, the CDR3 is TGTGCCAGCAGTCGACTGGATAGGGAGACCCAGTACTTC. Translated: CASSRLDRETQYF.